These T cell receptor beta chains were read from a single sample in a study of T-cell reconstitution after alpha-beta-depleted transplantation in children. TCRdb reprocessed the PCR reads via MiXCR and lists one record per CDR3 protein. The table records approximately 83,000 distinct CDR3 sequences, 9% to 15% of them present only once. This material consisted of PBMCs from the stem cell graft donor, taken from the stem cell graft. The receptor set was obtained from a human donor who donated a stem cell graft to a child with inherited bone marrow failure. Each CDR3 is given without its conserved first and last residue.

>TRBV5-5|TRBJ2-5
ASSFATEETQY
>TRBV28|TRBJ2-7
ASSPGTLAYEQY
>TRBV28|TRBJ1-1
ASSLTQGNTEAF
>TRBV7-2|TRBJ2-7
ASSLGLAGYSQY
>TRBV5-1|TRBJ1-1
ASSLVMNTEAF
>TRBV5-1|TRBJ1-1
ASSSGQPNTEAF
>TRBV12-3/TRBV12-4|TRBJ2-5
ASRRHPQETQY
>TRBV5-5|TRBJ1-4
ASSSQGGAPYEKLF
>TRBV18|TRBJ2-4
ASSPLAKNIQY
>TRBV5-1|TRBJ2-1
ASSLNQGYNEQF
>TRBV9|TRBJ1-1
ASSVHPNTEAF
>TRBV5-1|TRBJ1-5
ASSLSGNQPQH
>TRBV24-1|TRBJ2-2
ATSDSDLGRTGELF
>TRBV20-1|TRBJ1-3
SAQKTGSSGNTIY
>TRBV20-1|TRBJ2-1
SADQGTYNEQF
>TRBV7-9|TRBJ1-1
ASSLISEGQAF
>TRBV4-3|TRBJ2-7
ASSLLQATEQY
>TRBV30|TRBJ2-3
AWTGLAGDTQY
>TRBV5-1|TRBJ1-2
ASSLVTRGNYGYT
>TRBV19|TRBJ2-7
ASSTLGTAPFQY
>TRBV19|TRBJ1-5
ASSLRQVSNQPQH
>TRBV6-5|TRBJ2-7
ASSYRGEQY
>TRBV27|TRBJ1-1
ASSLTSRTEAF
>TRBV5-1|TRBJ2-1
ASSPGGGTHNEQF
>TRBV27|TRBJ1-1
ASSLWGAGGTEAF
>TRBV6-5|TRBJ1-4
ASSLQLKEKLF
>TRBV20-1|TRBJ2-7
SAGTDSYEQY
>TRBV12-3/TRBV12-4|TRBJ2-7
ASSSPGPSYEQY
>TRBV6-2/TRBV6-3|TRBJ2-7
ASTGTRVNEQY
>TRBV30|TRBJ2-5
AWSGTSVETQY
>TRBV19|TRBJ1-6
ASSIGGDSPLH
>TRBV5-1|TRBJ2-3
ASSLGDREADTQY
>TRBV4-1|TRBJ2-7
ASSQGLGYEQY
>TRBV9|TRBJ2-1
ASSVVAATYNEQF
>TRBV6-2/TRBV6-3|TRBJ2-3
ASSTRRGRTDTQY
>TRBV30|TRBJ2-7
AWSRGTPYEQY
>TRBV5-1|TRBJ1-1
ASSLLGQGVSTEAF
>TRBV5-1|TRBJ2-5
ASSFLGQRETQY
>TRBV7-2|TRBJ1-1
ASPTGNTEAF
>TRBV7-2|TRBJ2-3
ASNPTSGGLDTQY
>TRBV7-2|TRBJ2-3
ASSLAFTDTQY
>TRBV5-1|TRBJ2-1
ASKFSDKEVQF
>TRBV4-2|TRBJ2-2
ASSQAGGKNTGELF
>TRBV7-2|TRBJ1-1
ASSLGVTNTEAF
>TRBV5-1|TRBJ1-1
ASSFGTATTREAF
>TRBV7-9|TRBJ1-2
ASSPKGHLNYGYT
>TRBV4-3|TRBJ2-1
ASSQDWTSGSDEQF
>TRBV7-2|TRBJ2-7
ASSLDRGATTREQY
>TRBV5-1|TRBJ1-6
ASSLERSPLH
>TRBV12-3/TRBV12-4|TRBJ2-2
ASRGLAGTGELF
>TRBV29-1|TRBJ1-1
SVEDPRQGGEAF
>TRBV11-2|TRBJ1-2
ASSHDNYAYT
>TRBV9|TRBJ2-5
ASSPYPGEETQY
>TRBV29-1|TRBJ1-1
SVGGRGLNTEAF
>TRBV29-1|TRBJ1-1
SGRGDTNTEAF